Given below is one T cell receptor (beta chain) in context. Its specificity is unknown. The entry originates in a study of T cell responses to AZD1222 COVID-19 vaccine. Regarding the study as a whole: Nearly half of unique spike-specific TCRs reportedly avoided B.1.351 and B.1.1.7 mutated regions. Clonal diversity may have been underestimated, and the donors were mostly white British, with more females than males. Seropositive status at baseline applied to only five or six AZD1222 recipients.

Germline CDR1 SGHRS, CDR2 YFSETQ. Trimming removed 4 bases from V and 5 bases from J; junction bases left unmatched: 8. This CDR3 comprises 15 residues. Libraries were prepared by immunoSEQ multiplex PCR; TCRdb keeps only in-frame clonotypes and omits some of them. The sample shows about 150,000 clones, roughly 92% of them seen only once. The chain has TRBV5-1 and TRBJ2-2, with 7 bases that match TRBD1. The source of this sequence is an adult in good health. The source was peripheral blood, collected on day 0 of AZD1222 vaccination. The CDR3 DNA follows: TGCGCCAGCAGCCCTGGGACAGTAAAAACCGGGGAGCTGTTTTTT. Encoded protein: CASSPGTVKTGELFF.